This T cell receptor beta chain was sequenced during a study of T cell changes during pregnancy in multiple sclerosis. The germline gives CDR1 MGHDK, CDR2 SYGVNS. The junction had 10 bases not matched to a gene; V was cut back by 7 bases and J by 2 bases. The CDR3 is made up of 15 amino acids. Sequencing was performed with immunoSEQ multiplex PCR; in TCRdb, only in-frame clones are kept and a portion is missing. The table lists 45,000 to 55,000 clones, about nine tenths of them singletons. The chain has TRBV25-1 and TRBJ2-5; TRBD1 aligns across 7 bases. Source: CD4+ T cells from peripheral blood mononuclear cells, taken after pregnancy. This TCR derives from a female donor in good health, enrolled as a control in a pregnancy study. The CDR3 is CASTPKTGRQETQYF. The DNA for the CDR3 is TGTGCCAGCACACCGAAGACAGGGCGGCAAGAGACCCAGTACTTC.